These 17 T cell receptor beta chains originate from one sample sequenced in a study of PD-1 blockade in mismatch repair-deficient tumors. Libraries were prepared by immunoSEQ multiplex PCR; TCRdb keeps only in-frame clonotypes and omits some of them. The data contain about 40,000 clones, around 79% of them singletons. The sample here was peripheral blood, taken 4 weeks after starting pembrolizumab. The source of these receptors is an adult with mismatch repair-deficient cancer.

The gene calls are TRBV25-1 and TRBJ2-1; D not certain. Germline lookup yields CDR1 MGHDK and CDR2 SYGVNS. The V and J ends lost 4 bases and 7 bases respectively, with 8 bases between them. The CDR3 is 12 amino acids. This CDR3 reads CASSVLWNEQFF. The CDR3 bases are TGTGCCAGCAGTGTATTATGGAATGAGCAGTTCTTC. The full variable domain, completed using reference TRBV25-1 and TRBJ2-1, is EADIYQTPRYLVIGTGKKITLECSQTMGHDKMYWYQQDPGMELHLIHYSYGVNSTEKGDLSSESTVSRIRTEHFPLTLESARPSHTSQYLCASSVLWNEQFFGPGTRLTVL.

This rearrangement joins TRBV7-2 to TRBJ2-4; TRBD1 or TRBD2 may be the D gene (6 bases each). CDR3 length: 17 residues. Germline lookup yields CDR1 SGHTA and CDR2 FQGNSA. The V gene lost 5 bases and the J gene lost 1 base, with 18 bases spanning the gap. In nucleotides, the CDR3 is TGTGCCAGCAGCCCGGACCTCGGGGGCGGCGCCAAAAACATTCAGTACTTC. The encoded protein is CASSPDLGGGAKNIQYF.

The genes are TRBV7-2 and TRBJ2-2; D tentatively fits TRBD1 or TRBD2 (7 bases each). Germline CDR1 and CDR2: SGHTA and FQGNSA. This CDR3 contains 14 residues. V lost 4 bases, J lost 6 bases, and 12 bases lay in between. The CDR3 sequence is CASSSQGGAGELFF. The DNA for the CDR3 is TGTGCCAGCAGCTCCCAGGGGGGGGCCGGGGAGCTGTTTTTT.

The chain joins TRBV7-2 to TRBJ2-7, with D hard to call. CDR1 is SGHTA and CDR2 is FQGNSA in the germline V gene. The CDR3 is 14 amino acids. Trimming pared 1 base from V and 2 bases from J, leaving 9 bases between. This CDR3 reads CASSLDPSTYEQYF. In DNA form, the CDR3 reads TGTGCCAGCAGCTTAGATCCTAGTACCTACGAGCAGTACTTC.

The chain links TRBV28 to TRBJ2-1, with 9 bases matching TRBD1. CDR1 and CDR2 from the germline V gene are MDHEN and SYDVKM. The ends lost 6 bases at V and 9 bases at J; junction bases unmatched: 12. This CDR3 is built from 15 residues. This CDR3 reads CASSPGTGPHTEQFF. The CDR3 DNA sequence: TGTGCCAGCAGCCCCGGGACAGGGCCGCATACTGAGCAGTTCTTC. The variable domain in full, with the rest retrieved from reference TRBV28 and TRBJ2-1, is DVKVTQSSRYLVKRTGEKVFLECVQDMDHENMFWYRQDPGLGLRLIYFSYDVKMKEKGDIPEGYSVSREKKERFSLILESASTNQTSMYLCASSPGTGPHTEQFFGPGTRLTVL.

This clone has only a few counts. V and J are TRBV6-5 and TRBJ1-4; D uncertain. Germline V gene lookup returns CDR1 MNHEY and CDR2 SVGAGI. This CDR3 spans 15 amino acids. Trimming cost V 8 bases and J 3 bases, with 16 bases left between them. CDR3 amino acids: CASGGYGSANEKLFF. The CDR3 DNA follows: TGTGCCAGCGGAGGGTATGGATCGGCTAATGAAAAACTGTTTTTT.

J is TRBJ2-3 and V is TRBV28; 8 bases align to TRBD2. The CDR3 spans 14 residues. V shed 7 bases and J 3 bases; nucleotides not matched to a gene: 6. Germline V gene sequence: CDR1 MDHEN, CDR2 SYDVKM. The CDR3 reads CASKNSGGTDTQYF. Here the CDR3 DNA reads TGTGCCAGCAAAAATTCGGGGGGGACAGATACGCAGTATTTT.

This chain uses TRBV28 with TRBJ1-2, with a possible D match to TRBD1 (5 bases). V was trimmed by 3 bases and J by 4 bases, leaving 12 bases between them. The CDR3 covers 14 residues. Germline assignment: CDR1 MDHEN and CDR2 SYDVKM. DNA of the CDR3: TGTGCCAGCAGTTTGGGGGGGAGTTTCTATGGCTACACCTTC. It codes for CASSLGGSFYGYTF.

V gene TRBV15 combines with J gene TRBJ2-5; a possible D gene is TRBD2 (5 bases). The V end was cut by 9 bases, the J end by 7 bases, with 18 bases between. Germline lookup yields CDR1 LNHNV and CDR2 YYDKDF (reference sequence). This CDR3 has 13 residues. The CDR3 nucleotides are TGTGCCACGGCTTTAGAGGGCCGGGGGACCCAGTACTTC. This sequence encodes CATALEGRGTQYF.

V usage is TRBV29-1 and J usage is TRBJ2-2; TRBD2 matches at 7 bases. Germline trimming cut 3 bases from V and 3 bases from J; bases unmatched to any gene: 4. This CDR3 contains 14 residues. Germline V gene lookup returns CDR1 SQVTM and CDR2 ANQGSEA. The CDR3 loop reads CSVDSGDYTGELFF. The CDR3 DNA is TGCAGCGTTGACAGCGGGGATTACACCGGGGAGCTGTTTTTT.

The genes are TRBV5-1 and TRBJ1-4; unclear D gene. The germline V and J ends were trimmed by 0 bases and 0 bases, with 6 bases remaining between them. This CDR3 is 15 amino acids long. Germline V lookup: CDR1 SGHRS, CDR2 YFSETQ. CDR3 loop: CASSLVGATNEKLFF. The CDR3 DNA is TGCGCCAGCAGCTTGGTTGGAGCAACTAATGAAAAACTGTTTTTT.

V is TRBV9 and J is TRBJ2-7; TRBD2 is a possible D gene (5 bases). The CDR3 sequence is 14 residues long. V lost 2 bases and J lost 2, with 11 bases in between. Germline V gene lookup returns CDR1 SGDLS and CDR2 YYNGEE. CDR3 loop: CASSVSDYTYEQYF. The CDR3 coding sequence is TGTGCCAGCAGCGTTTCAGACTATACCTACGAGCAGTACTTC. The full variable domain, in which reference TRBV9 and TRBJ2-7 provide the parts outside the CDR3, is DSGVTQTPKHLITATGQRVTLRCSPRSGDLSVYWYQQSLDQGLQFLIQYYNGEERAKGNILERFSAQQFPDLHSELNLSSLELGDSALYFCASSVSDYTYEQYFGPGTRLTVT.

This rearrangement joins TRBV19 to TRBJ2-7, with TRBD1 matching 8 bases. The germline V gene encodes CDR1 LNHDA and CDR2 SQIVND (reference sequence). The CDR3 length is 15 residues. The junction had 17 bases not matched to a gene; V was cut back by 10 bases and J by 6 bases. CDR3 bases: TGTGCCACCTCAGGGACAGGCTCGGTCTACTCCGAGCAGTACTTC. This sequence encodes CATSGTGSVYSEQYF.

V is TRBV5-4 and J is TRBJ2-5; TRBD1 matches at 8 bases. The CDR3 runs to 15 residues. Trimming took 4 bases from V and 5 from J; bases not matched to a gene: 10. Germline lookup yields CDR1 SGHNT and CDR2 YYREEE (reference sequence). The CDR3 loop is CASSPQTGEGETQYF. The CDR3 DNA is TGTGCCAGCAGCCCGCAGACAGGGGAAGGGGAGACCCAGTACTTC.

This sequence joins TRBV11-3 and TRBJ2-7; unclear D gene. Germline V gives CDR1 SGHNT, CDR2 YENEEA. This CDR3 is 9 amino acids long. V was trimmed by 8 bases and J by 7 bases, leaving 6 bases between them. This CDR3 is CASSWEQYF. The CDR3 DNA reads TGTGCCAGCTCATGGGAGCAGTACTTC.

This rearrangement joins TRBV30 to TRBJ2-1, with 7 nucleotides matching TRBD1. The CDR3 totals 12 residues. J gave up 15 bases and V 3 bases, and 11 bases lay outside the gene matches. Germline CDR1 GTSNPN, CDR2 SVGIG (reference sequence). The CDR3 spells CAWSSLAGGWFF. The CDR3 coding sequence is TGTGCCTGGAGCAGCTTGGCAGGGGGTTGGTTCTTC.

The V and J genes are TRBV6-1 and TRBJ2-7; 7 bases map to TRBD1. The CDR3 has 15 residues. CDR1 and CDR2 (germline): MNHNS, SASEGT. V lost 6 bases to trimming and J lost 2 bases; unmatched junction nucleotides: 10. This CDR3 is CASSVSDRATYEQYF. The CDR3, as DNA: TGTGCCAGCAGCGTATCCGACAGGGCCACCTACGAGCAGTACTTC.